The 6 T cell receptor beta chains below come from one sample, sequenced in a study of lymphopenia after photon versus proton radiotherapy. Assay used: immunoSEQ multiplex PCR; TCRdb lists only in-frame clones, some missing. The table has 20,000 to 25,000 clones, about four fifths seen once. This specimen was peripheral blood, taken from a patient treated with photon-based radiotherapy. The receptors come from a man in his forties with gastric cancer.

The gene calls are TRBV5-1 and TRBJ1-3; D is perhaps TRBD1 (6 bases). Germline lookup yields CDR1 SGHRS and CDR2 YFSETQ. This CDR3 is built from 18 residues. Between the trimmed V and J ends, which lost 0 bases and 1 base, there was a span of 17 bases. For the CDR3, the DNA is TGCGCCAGCAGCTTGGCAGGGGCCTCCTTGTCTTCTGGAAACACCATATATTTT. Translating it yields CASSLAGASLSSGNTIYF.

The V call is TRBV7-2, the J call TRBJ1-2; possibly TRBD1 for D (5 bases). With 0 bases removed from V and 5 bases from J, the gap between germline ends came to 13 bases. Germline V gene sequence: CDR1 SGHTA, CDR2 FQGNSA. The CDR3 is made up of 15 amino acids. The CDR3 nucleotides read TGTGCCAGCAGCTTAGCGATGGGGACTGGGTATGGCTACACCTTC. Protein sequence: CASSLAMGTGYGYTF.

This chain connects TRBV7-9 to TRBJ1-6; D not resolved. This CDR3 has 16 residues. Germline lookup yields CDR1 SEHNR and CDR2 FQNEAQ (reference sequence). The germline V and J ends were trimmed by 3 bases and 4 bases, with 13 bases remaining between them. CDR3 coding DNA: TGTGCCAGCAGCTTGTTGACGGCGGCTTATAATTCACCCCTCCACTTT. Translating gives CASSLLTAAYNSPLHF.

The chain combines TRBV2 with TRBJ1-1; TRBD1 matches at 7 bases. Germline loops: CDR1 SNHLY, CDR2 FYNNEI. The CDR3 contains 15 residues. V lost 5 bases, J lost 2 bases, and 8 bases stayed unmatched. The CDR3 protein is CASSRKQGRNTEAFF. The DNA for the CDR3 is TGTGCCAGCAGTAGAAAACAGGGGCGAAACACTGAAGCTTTCTTT.

For the CDR3, the DNA is TGTGCCAGCAGCTTACGGGGGAGCGAGCAGTACTTC. Translated, it gives CASSLRGSEQYF. The rearrangement links TRBV7-2 to TRBJ2-7; TRBD2 might be the D (6 bases). Trimming removed 2 bases from V and 6 bases from J, with 8 bases in between. The CDR3 is made up of 12 amino acids. Germline assignment: CDR1 SGHTA and CDR2 FQGNSA.

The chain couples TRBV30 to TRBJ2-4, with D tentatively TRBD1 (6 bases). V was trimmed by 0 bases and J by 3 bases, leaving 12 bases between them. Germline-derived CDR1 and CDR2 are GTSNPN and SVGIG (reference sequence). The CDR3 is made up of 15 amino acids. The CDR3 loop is CAWSVGTYGKNIQYF. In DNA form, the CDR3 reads TGTGCCTGGAGTGTAGGGACATATGGCAAAAACATTCAGTACTTC.